These 20 T cell receptor beta chains were all obtained from the same sample, sequenced in a study of blood T cell repertoires in COVID-19. Clones were read by immunoSEQ multiplex PCR, and TCRdb kept only the in-frame ones, dropping some. Of 150,000 to 200,000 clones in the sample, around 89% were seen once. Input material: PBMCs or T cells enriched from blood (not recorded which). These receptors were obtained from a young woman who had recovered from COVID-19.

The V gene is TRBV19, the J gene TRBJ2-1; weak D call: TRBD2 (5 bases). Deletions cut 0 bases from V and 15 bases from J, with 15 bases between. The germline V gene has CDR1 LNHDA and CDR2 SQIVND (reference sequence). The CDR3 has 13 residues. The CDR3 nucleotides read TGTGCCAGTAGTATAGATCTCAGAGGGTTACGGTTCTTC. Protein: CASSIDLRGLRFF.

This chain connects TRBV2 to TRBJ1-2; TRBD1 agrees at 8 bases. Germline CDR1 reads SNHLY; CDR2 reads FYNNEI. V gave up 6 bases and J gave up 6 bases; unmatched junction bases: 9. This CDR3 has 14 amino acids. This CDR3 is CASRISGTGNGYTF. The CDR3 DNA sequence: TGTGCCAGCAGGATATCCGGGACAGGCAATGGCTACACCTTC.

This clone was seen a single time. The chain carries TRBV9 and TRBJ1-2; 9 bases map to TRBD1. CDR3 size: 15 residues. Germline CDR1 is SGDLS and CDR2 is YYNGEE. Trimming took 3 bases from V and 5 from J; bases not matched to a gene: 8. The CDR3 spells CASSGGGDREYGYTF. DNA of the CDR3: TGTGCCAGCAGCGGGGGAGGGGACAGGGAATATGGCTACACCTTC.

The V gene is TRBV28, the J gene TRBJ2-1, with 8 bases lining up with TRBD1. In germline, CDR1 is MDHEN, CDR2 SYDVKM. The CDR3 is 14 amino acids. V lost 6 bases to trimming and J lost 7 bases; unmatched junction nucleotides: 8. The CDR3 DNA sequence: TGTGCCAGCAGCCCTCCGGACAGGGATAATGAGCAGTTCTTC. Amino acids: CASSPPDRDNEQFF.

This clone was recorded once. V usage is TRBV9 and J usage is TRBJ1-2; 7 bases match TRBD1. The J segment lost 6 bases and the V segment lost 3 bases, leaving 11 bases of the junction unmatched. The CDR3 consists of 15 residues. Germline V gives CDR1 SGDLS, CDR2 YYNGEE. CDR3 sequence (DNA): TGTGCCAGCAGCGCAACGGATAACAGGGGACATGGCTACACCTTC. Its protein is CASSATDNRGHGYTF. The whole variable domain, filled in from reference TRBV9 and TRBJ1-2, reads DSGVTQTPKHLITATGQRVTLRCSPRSGDLSVYWYQQSLDQGLQFLIQYYNGEERAKGNILERFSAQQFPDLHSELNLSSLELGDSALYFCASSATDNRGHGYTFGSGTRLTVV.

The V gene is TRBV29-1, the J gene TRBJ2-3; TRBD2 matches 9 bases. Germline values: CDR1 SQVTM, CDR2 ANQGSEA. V was pared by 5 bases and J by 6 bases, with 6 bases of the junction left unmatched. The CDR3 contains 13 residues. CDR3 sequence (DNA): TGCAGCGTTCGTCGTAGCGGGAGCGATACGCAGTATTTT. Translated, it gives CSVRRSGSDTQYF.

The J gene is TRBJ1-3, the V gene TRBV9, with D unresolved. V dropped 0 bases and J dropped 2 bases, with 12 bases sitting between them. CDR1 is SGDLS, CDR2 YYNGEE, per germline. CDR3 length equals 16 residues. The CDR3 bases are TGTGCCAGCAGCGTAGACTATTGGCGTCCTGGAAACACCATATATTTT. Its protein product is CASSVDYWRPGNTIYF.

The CDR3 sequence: CASSQWALGIGVLTF. The CDR3 region has the DNA TGTGCCAGCAGCCAATGGGCCTTAGGAATTGGCGTCCTGACTTTC. This chain uses TRBV14 with TRBJ2-6, with D unclear. Germline lookup yields CDR1 SGHDN and CDR2 FVKESK. This CDR3 is built from 15 residues. V gave up 2 bases and J gave up 12 bases, with 17 bases separating them.

This chain connects TRBV12-3 or TRBV12-4 to TRBJ1-6; D remains ambiguous. The CDR3 spans 13 residues. V was trimmed by 0 bases and J by 10 bases, leaving 7 bases between them. The CDR3 reads CASSLARQSPLHF. DNA for the CDR3: TGTGCCAGCAGTTTAGCCAGACAATCACCCCTCCACTTT.

The V gene is TRBV30, the J gene TRBJ2-7; 7 bases match TRBD1. This CDR3 has 14 amino acids. The germline CDR1 and CDR2 sequences are GTSNPN and SVGIG (reference sequence). Losses at the gene ends were 3 bases for V and 3 bases for J; bases not matched to a gene: 8. The CDR3 loop is CAWRPPGQHYEQYF. The CDR3, as DNA: TGTGCCTGGAGGCCCCCGGGACAGCACTACGAGCAGTACTTC.

The J gene is TRBJ1-1, the V gene TRBV2; 10 bases map to TRBD1. Germline V gene lookup returns CDR1 SNHLY and CDR2 FYNNEI. The junction had 7 bases not matched to a gene; V was cut back by 1 base and J by 11 bases. This CDR3 is 14 amino acids long. This CDR3 reads CASSEVVGQGRAFF. The CDR3 DNA reads as TGTGCCAGCAGTGAAGTGGTGGGACAGGGGCGGGCTTTCTTT.

The V call is TRBV7-9, the J call TRBJ2-3; unclear D gene. CDR3 size: 12 residues. The germline CDR1 and CDR2 sequences are SEHNR and FQNEAQ (reference sequence). Between the trimmed V and J ends, which lost 4 bases and 3 bases, there was a span of 5 bases. The CDR3 protein is CASSYITDTQYF. CDR3 sequence (DNA): TGTGCCAGCAGCTATATTACAGATACGCAGTATTTT.

The CDR3 sequence is CAIGGGAGELFF. The DNA of the CDR3 is TGTGCCATAGGAGGCGGCGCCGGGGAGCTGTTTTTT. This chain links TRBV10-3 with TRBJ2-2, with D perhaps TRBD2 (5 bases). The germline V gene encodes CDR1 ENHRY and CDR2 SYGVKD. Trimming pared 9 bases from V and 6 bases from J, leaving 11 bases between. This CDR3 has 12 residues.

This clone was observed once. The V and J genes are TRBV5-5 and TRBJ2-3, with D unresolved. Germline V gene data show CDR1 as SGHKS and CDR2 as YYEKEE (reference sequence). The CDR3 contains 13 residues. Trimming shortened V by 1 base and J by 1 base, and 4 bases separated the two germline ends. DNA for the CDR3: TGTGCCAGCAGCTTGCCGGGCACAGATACGCAGTATTTT. Translated: CASSLPGTDTQYF. Combining the CDR3 with reference TRBV5-5 and TRBJ2-3 gives the whole variable domain DAGVTQSPTHLIKTRGQQVTLRCSPISGHKSVSWYQQVLGQGPQFIFQYYEKEERGRGNFPDRFSARQFPNYSSELNVNALLLGDSALYLCASSLPGTDTQYFGPGTRLTVL.

CDR3 protein: CASTTWGDTEAFF. As DNA, the CDR3 is TGTGCCAGCACGACGTGGGGGGACACTGAAGCTTTCTTT. The chain combines TRBV12-3 or TRBV12-4 with TRBJ1-1; perhaps TRBD1 as D (5 bases). This CDR3 region has 13 residues. The V end lost 7 bases, the J end lost 3 bases, and 12 bases lay between the germline ends.

This clone has just one count. V gene TRBV19 combines with J gene TRBJ1-5; TRBD1 is a possible D gene (6 bases). Per the germline V gene, CDR1 is LNHDA and CDR2 is SQIVND (reference sequence). The CDR3 is 15 residues long. Trimming pared 4 bases from V and 2 bases from J, leaving 12 bases between. The CDR3 DNA follows: TGTGCCAGTAGTACAGATAGACAGGGCAATCAGCCCCAGCATTTT. As protein: CASSTDRQGNQPQHF.

The J gene is TRBJ2-1, the V gene TRBV7-9; 10 bases are shared with TRBD2. The CDR3 consists of 16 residues. V lost 6 bases to trimming and J lost 8 bases; unmatched junction nucleotides: 13. Germline lookup yields CDR1 SEHNR and CDR2 FQNEAQ (reference sequence). CDR3 in DNA: TGTGCCAGCAGGTTGACCGGGACTAGCGTTTCCGATGAGCAGTTCTTC. Translated: CASRLTGTSVSDEQFF.

V is TRBV3-1 (or the pseudogene TRBV3-2) and J is TRBJ1-5; a weak D match, TRBD1 (6 bases). Germline V gene data show CDR1 as LGHDT and CDR2 as YNNKEL (reference sequence). The CDR3 consists of 13 residues. The V end lost 3 bases, the J end lost 6 bases, and 9 bases lay between the germline ends. CDR3 in amino acids: CASSQGRGQPQHF. CDR3 DNA: TGTGCCAGCAGCCAGGGCAGGGGTCAGCCCCAGCATTTT.

The chain links TRBV24-1 to TRBJ2-1, with D unclear. V lost 5 bases and J 5 bases, leaving 12 bases between the germline ends. This CDR3 has 14 amino acids. Germline CDR1 is KGHDR and CDR2 is SFDVKD. The CDR3: CATSGLVKHNEQFF. CDR3 bases: TGTGCCACCAGTGGGTTAGTAAAGCACAATGAGCAGTTCTTC.

The chain uses TRBV6-5 and TRBJ1-1; D not resolved. Per germline, CDR1 MNHEY and CDR2 SVGAGI. The ends were cut back, 5 bases at V and 4 bases at J, with 17 bases in the middle. CDR3 length: 15 amino acids. The CDR3 loop reads CASSTRGGWSTEAFF. In DNA form, the CDR3 reads TGTGCCAGCAGTACCCGGGGAGGGTGGAGCACTGAAGCTTTCTTT.